This TCR beta chain was obtained from a study of blood T cell repertoires in COVID-19 (TCRdb year 2020). With regard to the full study: The collaborator samples originated in the United States, Italy and Spain and spanned the acute and convalescent phases of COVID-19. The material from the prospective study consisted of cDNA or gDNA derived from T cells, B-cell-depleted T cells, or PBMCs. Subjects who had been exposed to COVID-19, were actively infected with it, or had recovered from it provided the deeply sampled blood TCRbeta repertoires that made up the dataset. The repertoires were made available in a free public database intended to serve as a resource for research on the immune response to SARS-CoV-2. Samples were obtained from the ongoing ImmuneRACE study (first 160 participants) and from 1,200 or so subjects provided by 6 global collaborators. The sample metadata nearly always contained a de-identified subject ID, COVID-19 status, age in years and sex. Where available, HLA class I and class II types were obtained from metadata supplied by the sample provider rather than from assay-based typing. Points the paper makes about the study in general: Clinical and demographic metadata were provided uncurated, with the amount varying by source and participant.

The immunoSEQ Assay, a bias-controlled multiplex PCR, was used to amplify TCRbeta CDR3 regions from genomic DNA. In the paper's pipeline: The number of nucleated cells in each sample was estimated by amplification of reference gene primers within the assay. Sequence reads were collapsed and filtered to measure the absolute abundance of every unique TCRbeta CDR3 rearrangement. Productive Simpson clonality was computed per sample as the square root of Simpson's diversity index over productive rearrangements. Imported from immuneACCESS, the table was reduced by TCRdb to in-frame sequences with V and J called. These copies leave out some clones; in studies compared against another copy, an unresolved V gene accounts for under half, and the cause of the remainder is not known. V and J calls plus clone size are reproduced from that table; the DNA served to infer D and trimming. For this sample there are some 80,000 clones; 82% appear just once. The top ten clones comprise around 7.2% of the sample.

For this clone: It has no known antigen specificity. Base qualities are not recorded, but no much larger clone differs from it by a single base.

Whole blood was collected in K2EDTA tubes by collaborating institutions according to the institutions' own protocols. For TCRbeta analysis, collaborator samples were shipped as frozen whole blood, as isolated PBMCs, or as DNA extracted from either sample type. The germline V gene encodes CDR1 MNHEY and CDR2 SMNVEV (reference sequence). The V and J ends are trimmed by 3 bases and 0 bases, leaving 13 bases between them. The CDR3 measures 16 amino acids from cysteine to phenylalanine. Only CDR3 DNA is held: 48 bases, read in frame from base 1. The chain is made from TRBV27 and TRBJ2-3; the D gene is possibly TRBD1, with 6 bases matching. The source material was peripheral blood. The receptor comes from a human donor in a cohort sampled during active COVID-19. The DNA sequence follows: TGTGCCAGCAGTTTGTACGTAGGGACAAGCACAGATACGCAGTATTTT. It translates to CASSLYVGTSTDTQYF.